A selection of T cell receptor beta chains follows, all from one sample in a study of beta chain features in type 1 diabetes. Measured with immunoSEQ multiplex PCR; TCRdb has only the in-frame clones, and not every one. The sample has 850,000 to 900,000 clones; roughly a sixth are singletons. The sequenced material came from naive CD4+ T cells from blood. The source of these receptors is a young woman in good health. Each CDR3 is given with its conserved first and last residue. Fields, in order: clone size, D gene, J gene, CDR3 length, V gene, CDR3 protein, CDR3 DNA. D genes are given only for firm matches. Some rows mark clone size as missing; the rest say once, few, many or name a class of expanded clone.

size: few
D: NA
J: TRBJ2-1
length: 12
V: TRBV10-3
CDR3: CAISESQNEQFF
DNA: TGTGCCATCAGTGAGTCGCAGAATGAGCAGTTCTTC

size: few
D: NA
J: TRBJ2-2
length: 15
V: TRBV9
CDR3: CASSVEPSYTGELFF
DNA: TGTGCCAGCAGCGTAGAACCCAGTTACACCGGGGAGCTGTTTTTT

size: few
D: NA
J: TRBJ2-7
length: 16
V: TRBV18
CDR3: CASSPSETILTGEQYF
DNA: TGTGCCAGCTCACCATCCGAGACAATTCTTACGGGCGAGCAGTACTTC

size: NA
D: TRBD1
J: TRBJ2-5
length: 14
V: TRBV7-2
CDR3: CASSHRGREETQYF
DNA: TGTGCCAGCAGCCACAGGGGGCGCGAAGAGACCCAGTACTTC

size: NA
D: TRBD1
J: TRBJ2-7
length: 15
V: TRBV28
CDR3: CASSKTGTGDYEQYF
DNA: TGTGCCAGCAGCAAAACCGGGACAGGGGACTACGAGCAGTACTTC

size: few
D: TRBD1
J: TRBJ2-1
length: 14
V: TRBV7-6
CDR3: CASSRDRAFGEQFF
DNA: TGTGCCAGCAGCCGAGACAGGGCATTTGGGGAGCAGTTCTTC

size: few
D: NA
J: TRBJ1-1
length: 15
V: TRBV2
CDR3: CASSDLGQKNTEAFF
DNA: TGTGCCAGCAGTGATTTGGGGCAGAAAAACACTGAAGCTTTCTTT

size: NA
D: TRBD2
J: TRBJ2-2
length: 17
V: TRBV7-3
CDR3: CASSQVGRTSGIGELFF
DNA: TGTGCCAGCAGCCAAGTGGGGAGGACTAGCGGAATCGGGGAGCTGTTTTTT

size: few
D: TRBD2
J: TRBJ2-1
length: 16
V: TRBV4-3
CDR3: CASSRRLAGGDDEQFF
DNA: TGCGCCAGCAGCCGCAGACTAGCGGGAGGCGACGATGAGCAGTTCTTC

size: few
D: NA
J: TRBJ2-7
length: 11
V: TRBV2
CDR3: CASSEYGEQYF
DNA: TGTGCCAGCAGTGAATACGGGGAGCAGTACTTC

size: few
D: NA
J: TRBJ2-5
length: 13
V: TRBV5-1
CDR3: CASSQDRFETQYF
DNA: TGCGCCAGCAGCCAAGATCGTTTTGAGACCCAGTACTTC

size: NA
D: NA
J: TRBJ2-7
length: 13
V: TRBV7-2
CDR3: CASSLARGQEQYF
DNA: TGTGCCAGCAGCTTAGCGCGGGGACAGGAGCAGTACTTC

size: few
D: NA
J: TRBJ1-1
length: 14
V: TRBV27
CDR3: CASSLSPRDTEAFF
DNA: TGTGCCAGCAGTTTATCCCCAAGGGACACTGAAGCTTTCTTT

size: few
D: TRBD2
J: TRBJ2-5
length: 16
V: TRBV10-3
CDR3: CAISSGTSGSSETQYF
DNA: TGTGCCATCAGCTCCGGGACTAGCGGGAGCAGTGAGACCCAGTACTTC

size: NA
D: NA
J: TRBJ2-1
length: 14
V: TRBV7-3
CDR3: CASSLDGLRAEQFF
DNA: TGTGCCAGCAGTTTAGACGGGCTGCGGGCTGAGCAGTTCTTC

size: few
D: NA
J: TRBJ1-4
length: 13
V: TRBV7-2
CDR3: CASRPGTNEKLFF
DNA: TGTGCCAGCAGGCCTGGGACTAATGAAAAACTGTTTTTT

size: few
D: TRBD2
J: TRBJ2-1
length: 15
V: TRBV19
CDR3: CASSIGGGTFDEQFF
DNA: TGTGCCAGTAGTATTGGCGGGGGAACTTTCGATGAGCAGTTCTTC

size: few
D: TRBD1
J: TRBJ1-2
length: 16
V: TRBV25-1
CDR3: CASSEPGTGISGGYTF
DNA: TGTGCCAGCAGTGAACCCGGGACAGGTATCTCGGGCGGCTACACCTTC

size: NA
D: TRBD1
J: TRBJ2-5
length: 15
V: TRBV7-2
CDR3: CASSTGQVYQETQYF
DNA: TGTGCCAGCAGCACCGGACAGGTGTACCAAGAGACCCAGTACTTC

size: NA
D: NA
J: TRBJ1-1
length: 16
V: TRBV4-2
CDR3: CASSQPPGQLNTEAFF
DNA: TGTGCCAGCAGCCAACCCCCCGGACAGCTAAACACTGAAGCTTTCTTT

size: NA
D: NA
J: TRBJ2-3
length: 15
V: TRBV7-2
CDR3: CASSLVMGTTDTQYF
DNA: TGTGCCAGCAGCTTAGTCATGGGAACTACAGATACGCAGTATTTT

size: NA
D: NA
J: TRBJ2-7
length: 12
V: TRBV28
CDR3: CASSSIEYEQYF
DNA: TGTGCCAGCAGTTCCATAGAATACGAGCAGTACTTC

size: few
D: NA
J: TRBJ1-1
length: 12
V: TRBV19
CDR3: CASESRGTRAFF
DNA: TGTGCCAGCGAAAGCCGGGGAACTCGGGCTTTCTTT

size: few
D: NA
J: TRBJ1-2
length: 10
V: TRBV9
CDR3: CASSDSGYTF
DNA: TGTGCCAGCAGTGACAGTGGCTACACCTTC

size: NA
D: NA
J: TRBJ1-2
length: 13
V: TRBV27
CDR3: CASRTLGGVGYTF
DNA: TGTGCCAGCAGGACACTCGGGGGAGTTGGCTACACCTTC

size: NA
D: NA
J: TRBJ2-1
length: 12
V: TRBV7-9
CDR3: CASSRILDEQFF
DNA: TGTGCCAGCAGCCGGATTTTAGATGAGCAGTTCTTC

size: once
D: NA
J: TRBJ2-7
length: 16
V: TRBV28
CDR3: CASSLTTPGPHYEQYF
DNA: TGTGCCAGCAGCCTAACGACTCCCGGGCCCCACTACGAGCAGTACTTC

size: few
D: NA
J: TRBJ2-1
length: 18
V: TRBV7-2
CDR3: CASSLKGRGTGAYNEQFF
DNA: TGTGCCAGCAGCTTAAAGGGTCGTGGAACCGGTGCCTACAATGAGCAGTTCTTC

size: NA
D: TRBD2
J: TRBJ2-4
length: 11
V: TRBV20-1
CDR3: CSARGLAGVKF
DNA: TGCAGTGCTAGAGGACTAGCGGGAGTGAAGTTC

size: NA
D: NA
J: TRBJ1-3
length: 12
V: TRBV6-5
CDR3: CASGTSAFAIYF
DNA: TGTGCCAGCGGGACATCAGCCTTCGCCATATATTTT

size: NA
D: NA
J: TRBJ2-7
length: 13
V: TRBV27
CDR3: CASSSTRLGEQYF
DNA: TGTGCCAGCAGTTCGACTAGATTGGGCGAGCAGTACTTC

size: few
D: NA
J: TRBJ1-4
length: 16
V: TRBV5-1
CDR3: CASRDEKGADYGKLFF
DNA: TGCGCCAGCAGAGACGAGAAGGGCGCTGATTATGGGAAACTGTTTTTT

size: once
D: TRBD2
J: TRBJ2-1
length: 17
V: TRBV5-4
CDR3: CASSLLKRTSGTAFWFF
DNA: TGTGCCAGCAGCTTACTGAAAAGGACTAGCGGGACCGCCTTCTGGTTCTTC

size: NA
D: TRBD2
J: TRBJ2-3
length: 16
V: TRBV5-5
CDR3: CASSFRLAGGTDTQYF
DNA: TGTGCCAGCAGCTTTCGACTAGCGGGGGGGACAGATACGCAGTATTTT

size: few
D: NA
J: TRBJ2-1
length: 15
V: TRBV10-3
CDR3: CAISAGQGPYNEQFF
DNA: TGTGCCATCAGTGCAGGGCAGGGGCCGTACAATGAGCAGTTCTTC

size: NA
D: NA
J: TRBJ2-5
length: 13
V: TRBV7-2
CDR3: CASSLSIKETQYF
DNA: TGTGCCAGCAGCTTGTCTATAAAAGAGACCCAGTACTTC

size: few
D: NA
J: TRBJ2-7
length: 13
V: TRBV19
CDR3: CASSIPGPYEQYF
DNA: TGTGCCAGTAGTATACCGGGACCCTACGAGCAGTACTTC

size: NA
D: NA
J: TRBJ1-1
length: 12
V: TRBV18
CDR3: CASSPPDNEAFF
DNA: TGTGCCAGCTCACCACCGGATAATGAAGCTTTCTTT

size: NA
D: NA
J: TRBJ2-7
length: 14
V: TRBV7-2
CDR3: CASSFLGARAEQYF
DNA: TGTGCCAGCAGCTTTTTGGGAGCTCGGGCCGAGCAGTACTTC

size: NA
D: NA
J: TRBJ2-5
length: 13
V: TRBV28
CDR3: CASSLRGAETQYF
DNA: TGTGCCAGCAGTTTACGGGGGGCCGAGACCCAGTACTTC

size: few
D: NA
J: TRBJ2-5
length: 13
V: TRBV15
CDR3: CATSWNRGETQYF
DNA: TGTGCCACCTCCTGGAATAGGGGAGAGACCCAGTACTTC

size: NA
D: NA
J: TRBJ2-1
length: 17
V: TRBV5-1
CDR3: CASSRLGGGYSYNEQFF
DNA: TGCGCCAGCAGCCGGTTAGGAGGGGGGTACTCCTACAATGAGCAGTTCTTC

size: NA
D: TRBD1
J: TRBJ1-2
length: 14
V: TRBV29-1
CDR3: CSVGAGGLWDGYTF
DNA: TGCAGCGTTGGTGCAGGGGGGTTGTGGGATGGCTACACCTTC

size: NA
D: TRBD2
J: TRBJ2-5
length: 17
V: TRBV5-1
CDR3: CASSKLAGGSVRRTQYF
DNA: TGCGCCAGCAGCAAACTAGCGGGAGGGTCTGTGAGGAGGACCCAGTACTTC

size: NA
D: TRBD1
J: TRBJ2-2
length: 16
V: TRBV28
CDR3: CASSSFGQGNTGELFF
DNA: TGTGCCAGCAGTTCTTTTGGACAGGGAAACACCGGGGAGCTGTTTTTT

size: NA
D: NA
J: TRBJ2-3
length: 13
V: TRBV5-1
CDR3: CASSSGGSDTQYF
DNA: TGCGCCAGCAGTAGTGGGGGGTCGGATACGCAGTATTTT

size: few
D: NA
J: TRBJ2-1
length: 12
V: TRBV2
CDR3: CASKEGLDEQFF
DNA: TGTGCCAGCAAGGAGGGACTCGATGAGCAGTTCTTC

size: NA
D: NA
J: TRBJ2-3
length: 12
V: TRBV10-3
CDR3: CAISESGFTQYF
DNA: TGTGCCATCAGTGAGAGTGGGTTTACGCAGTATTTT

size: few
D: TRBD1
J: TRBJ2-5
length: 16
V: TRBV4-1
CDR3: CASSQPTSDRSRTQYF
DNA: TGCGCCAGCAGCCAACCCACGTCGGACAGGTCCAGGACCCAGTACTTC

size: NA
D: TRBD2
J: TRBJ2-3
length: 18
V: TRBV14
CDR3: CASSHRFRSGSLPGTQYF
DNA: TGTGCCAGCAGCCACAGGTTTCGGAGCGGGAGTCTCCCGGGTACGCAGTATTTT

size: NA
D: NA
J: TRBJ2-7
length: 16
V: TRBV7-8
CDR3: CASSPGLSIGSYEQYF
DNA: TGTGCCAGCAGCCCTGGGTTGTCAATCGGCTCCTACGAGCAGTACTTC

size: few
D: NA
J: TRBJ2-2
length: 13
V: TRBV29-1
CDR3: CSVGPTNTGELFF
DNA: TGCAGCGTTGGCCCTACGAACACCGGGGAGCTGTTTTTT

size: few
D: NA
J: TRBJ2-1
length: 14
V: TRBV4-3
CDR3: CASSQDLPDDEQFF
DNA: TGCGCCAGCAGCCAAGATCTGCCAGACGATGAGCAGTTCTTC